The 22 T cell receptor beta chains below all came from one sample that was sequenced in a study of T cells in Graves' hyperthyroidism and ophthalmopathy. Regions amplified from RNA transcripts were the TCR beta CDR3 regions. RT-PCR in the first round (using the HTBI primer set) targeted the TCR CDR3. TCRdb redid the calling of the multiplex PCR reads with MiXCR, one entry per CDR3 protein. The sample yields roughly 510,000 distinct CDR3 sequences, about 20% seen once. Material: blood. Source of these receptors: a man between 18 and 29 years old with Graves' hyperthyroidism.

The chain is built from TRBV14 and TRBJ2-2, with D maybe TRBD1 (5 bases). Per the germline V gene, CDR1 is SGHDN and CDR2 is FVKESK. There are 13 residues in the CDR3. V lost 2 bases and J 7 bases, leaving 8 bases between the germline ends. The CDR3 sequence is CASSQRGGGELFF. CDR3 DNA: TGTGCCAGCAGCCAAAGGGGCGGCGGGGAGCTGTTTTTT.

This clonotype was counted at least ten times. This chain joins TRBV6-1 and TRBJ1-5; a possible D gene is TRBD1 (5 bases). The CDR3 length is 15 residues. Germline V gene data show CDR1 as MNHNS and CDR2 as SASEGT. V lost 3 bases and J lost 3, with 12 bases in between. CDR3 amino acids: CASSDTGTNNQPQHF. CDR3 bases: TGTGCCAGCAGTGATACCGGGACTAACAATCAGCCCCAGCATTTT.

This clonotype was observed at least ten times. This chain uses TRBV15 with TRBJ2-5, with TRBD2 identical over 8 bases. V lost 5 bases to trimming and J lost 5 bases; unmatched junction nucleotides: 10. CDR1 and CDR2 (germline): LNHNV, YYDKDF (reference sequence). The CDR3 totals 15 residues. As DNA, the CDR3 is TGTGCCACCAGCGGCCAGCATCTAGCGGGTGAGACCCAGTACTTC. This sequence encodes CATSGQHLAGETQYF.

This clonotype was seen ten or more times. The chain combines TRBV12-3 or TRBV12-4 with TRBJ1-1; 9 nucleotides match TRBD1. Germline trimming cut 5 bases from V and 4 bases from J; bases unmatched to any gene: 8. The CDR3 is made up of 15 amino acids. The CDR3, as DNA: TGTGCCAGCAGTCGGGACAGGGTGTCGGGCACTGAAGCTTTCTTT. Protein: CASSRDRVSGTEAFF.

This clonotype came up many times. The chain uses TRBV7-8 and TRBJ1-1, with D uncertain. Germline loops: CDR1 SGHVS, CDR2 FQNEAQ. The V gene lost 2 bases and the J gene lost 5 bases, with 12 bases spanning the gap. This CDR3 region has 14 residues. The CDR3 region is CASSLFPPGTEAFF. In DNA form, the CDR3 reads TGTGCCAGCAGCTTATTTCCCCCCGGGACTGAAGCTTTCTTT.

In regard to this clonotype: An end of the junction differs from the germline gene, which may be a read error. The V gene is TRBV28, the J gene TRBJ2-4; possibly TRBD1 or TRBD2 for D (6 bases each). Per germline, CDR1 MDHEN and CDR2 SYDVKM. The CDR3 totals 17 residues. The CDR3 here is CASFSPPGSEGENIKYF. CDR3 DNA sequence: TGTGCCAGCTTTTCCCCCCCTGGCTCGGAGGGGGAAAACATTAAGTACTTC.

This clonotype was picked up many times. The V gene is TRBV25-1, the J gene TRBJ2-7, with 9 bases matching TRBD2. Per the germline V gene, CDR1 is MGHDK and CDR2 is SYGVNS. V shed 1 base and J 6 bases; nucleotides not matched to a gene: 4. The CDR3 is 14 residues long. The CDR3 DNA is TGTGCCAGCAGTGAATGGGGACTAGCCGTCGAGCAGTACTTC. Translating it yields CASSEWGLAVEQYF.

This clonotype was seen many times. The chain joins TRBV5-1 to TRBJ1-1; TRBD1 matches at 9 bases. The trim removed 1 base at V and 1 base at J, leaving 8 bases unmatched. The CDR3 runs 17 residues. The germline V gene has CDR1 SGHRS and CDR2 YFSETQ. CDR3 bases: TGCGCCAGCAGCTTGCTGGGACAGGGAGTAGGGAACACTGAAGCTTTCTTT. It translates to CASSLLGQGVGNTEAFF.

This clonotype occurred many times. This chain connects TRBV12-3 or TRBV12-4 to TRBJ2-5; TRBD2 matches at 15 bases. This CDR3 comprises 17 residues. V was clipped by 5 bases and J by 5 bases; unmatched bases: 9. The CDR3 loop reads CASSPGLAGGPGETQYF. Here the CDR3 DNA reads TGTGCCAGCAGTCCCGGACTAGCGGGGGGGCCTGGGGAGACCCAGTACTTC.

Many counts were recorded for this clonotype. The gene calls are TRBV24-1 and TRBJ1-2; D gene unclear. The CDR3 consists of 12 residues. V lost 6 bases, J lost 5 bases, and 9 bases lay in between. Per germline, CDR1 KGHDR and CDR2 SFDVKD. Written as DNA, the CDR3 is TGTGCCACCAGTCACTCATCATATGGCTACACCTTC. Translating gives CATSHSSYGYTF.

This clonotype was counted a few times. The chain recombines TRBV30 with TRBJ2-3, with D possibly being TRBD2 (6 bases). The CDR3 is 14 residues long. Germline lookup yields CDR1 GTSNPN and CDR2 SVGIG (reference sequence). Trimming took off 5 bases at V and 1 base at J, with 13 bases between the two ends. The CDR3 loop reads CAWGLGTGTDTQYF. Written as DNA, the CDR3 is TGTGCCTGGGGGCTCGGGACTGGCACAGATACGCAGTATTTT. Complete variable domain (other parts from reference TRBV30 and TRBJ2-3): SQTIHQWPATLVQPVGSPLSLECTVEGTSNPNLYWYRQAAGRGLQLLFYSVGIGQISSEVPQNLSASRPQDRQFILSSKKLLLSDSGFYLCAWGLGTGTDTQYFGPGTRLTVL.

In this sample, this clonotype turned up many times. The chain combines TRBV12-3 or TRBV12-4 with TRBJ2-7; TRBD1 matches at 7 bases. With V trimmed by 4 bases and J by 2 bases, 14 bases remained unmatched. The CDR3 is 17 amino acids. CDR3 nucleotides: TGTGCCAGCAGTTACCAAACAGGGGACGCATTACCCTACGAGCAGTACTTC. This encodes CASSYQTGDALPYEQYF.

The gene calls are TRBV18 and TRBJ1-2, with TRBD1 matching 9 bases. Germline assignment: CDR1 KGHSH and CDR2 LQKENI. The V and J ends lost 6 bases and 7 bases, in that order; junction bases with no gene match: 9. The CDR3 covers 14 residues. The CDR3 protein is CASSPGQGIGGYTF. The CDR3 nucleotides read TGTGCCAGCTCCCCAGGACAGGGGATCGGTGGCTACACCTTC.

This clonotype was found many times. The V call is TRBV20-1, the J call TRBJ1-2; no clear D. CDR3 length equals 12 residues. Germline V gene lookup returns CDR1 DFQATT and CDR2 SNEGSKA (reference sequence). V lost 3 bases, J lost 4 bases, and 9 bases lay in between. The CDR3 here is CSASPGLYGYTF. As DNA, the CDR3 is TGCAGTGCTAGTCCCGGGCTCTATGGCTACACCTTC.

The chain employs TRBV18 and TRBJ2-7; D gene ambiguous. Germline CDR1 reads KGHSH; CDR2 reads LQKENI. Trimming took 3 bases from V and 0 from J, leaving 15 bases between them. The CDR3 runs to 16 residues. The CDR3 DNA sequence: TGTGCCAGCTCACCGGCGTCAGCAAAATCCTCCTACGAGCAGTACTTC. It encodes CASSPASAKSSYEQYF.

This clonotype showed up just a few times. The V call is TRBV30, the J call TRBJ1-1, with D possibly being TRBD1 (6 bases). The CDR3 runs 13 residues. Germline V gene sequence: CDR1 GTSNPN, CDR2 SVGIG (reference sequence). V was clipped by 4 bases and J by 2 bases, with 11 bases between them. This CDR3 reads CAWTLGHNTEAFF. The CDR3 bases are TGTGCCTGGACTTTGGGACACAACACTGAAGCTTTCTTT.

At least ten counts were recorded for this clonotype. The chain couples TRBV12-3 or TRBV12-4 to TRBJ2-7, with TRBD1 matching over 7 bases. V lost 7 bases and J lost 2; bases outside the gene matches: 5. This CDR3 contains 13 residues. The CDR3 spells CASKGTGAYEQYF. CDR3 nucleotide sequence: TGTGCCAGCAAGGGAACAGGGGCCTACGAGCAGTACTTC.

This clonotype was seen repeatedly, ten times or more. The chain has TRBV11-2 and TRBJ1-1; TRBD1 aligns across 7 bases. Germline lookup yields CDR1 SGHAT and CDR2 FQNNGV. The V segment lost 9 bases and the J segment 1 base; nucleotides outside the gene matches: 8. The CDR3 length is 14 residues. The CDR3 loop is CASGRGRGNTEAFF. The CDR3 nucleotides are TGTGCCAGTGGGAGGGGGCGAGGGAACACTGAAGCTTTCTTT.

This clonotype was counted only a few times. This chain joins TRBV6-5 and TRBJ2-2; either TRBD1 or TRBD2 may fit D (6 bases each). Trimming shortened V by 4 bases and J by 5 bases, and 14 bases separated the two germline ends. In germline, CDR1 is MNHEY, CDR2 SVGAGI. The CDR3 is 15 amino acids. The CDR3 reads CASSSSGAITGELFF. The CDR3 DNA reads TGTGCCAGCAGTTCGTCGGGGGCGATTACCGGGGAGCTGTTTTTT.

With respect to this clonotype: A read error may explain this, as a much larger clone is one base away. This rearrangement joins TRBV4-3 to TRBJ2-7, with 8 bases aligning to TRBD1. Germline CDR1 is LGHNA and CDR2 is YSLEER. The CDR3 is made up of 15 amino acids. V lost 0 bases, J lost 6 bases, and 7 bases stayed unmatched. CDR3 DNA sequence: TGCGCCAGCAGCCAAGAGAGGGCAGGGGGCTTCGAGCAGTACTTC. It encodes CASSQERAGGFEQYF.

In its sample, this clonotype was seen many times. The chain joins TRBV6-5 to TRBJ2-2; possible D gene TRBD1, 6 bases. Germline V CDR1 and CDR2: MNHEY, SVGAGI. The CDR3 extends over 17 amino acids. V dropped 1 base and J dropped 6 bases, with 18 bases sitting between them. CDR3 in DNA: TGTGCCAGCAGTTACTATACAGGGTCATGGTCGGCCGGGGAGCTGTTTTTT. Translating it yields CASSYYTGSWSAGELFF.

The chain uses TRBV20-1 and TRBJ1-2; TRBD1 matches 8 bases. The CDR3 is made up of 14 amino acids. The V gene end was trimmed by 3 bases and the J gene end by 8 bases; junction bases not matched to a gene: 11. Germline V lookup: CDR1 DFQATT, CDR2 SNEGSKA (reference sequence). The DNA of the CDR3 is TGCAGTGCTAGGTGGACAGGGCCCAATTGGGGCTACACCTTC. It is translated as CSARWTGPNWGYTF.